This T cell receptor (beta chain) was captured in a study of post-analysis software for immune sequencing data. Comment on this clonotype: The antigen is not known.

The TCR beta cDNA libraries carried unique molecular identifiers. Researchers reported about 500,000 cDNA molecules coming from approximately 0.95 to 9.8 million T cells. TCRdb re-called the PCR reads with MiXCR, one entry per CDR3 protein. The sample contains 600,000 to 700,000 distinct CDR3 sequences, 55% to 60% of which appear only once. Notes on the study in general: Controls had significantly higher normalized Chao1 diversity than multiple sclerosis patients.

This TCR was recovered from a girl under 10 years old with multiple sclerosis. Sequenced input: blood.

CDR3 coding DNA: TGCGCCAGCAGCCCCTGGGGTAAGACCGGGGGGAGCTCCTACGAGCAGTACTTC. It specifies CASSPWGKTGGSSYEQYF. The V call is TRBV5-1, the J call TRBJ2-7, with 7 bases fitting TRBD2. The germline gives CDR1 SGHRS, CDR2 YFSETQ. The ends lost 4 bases at V and 0 bases at J; junction bases unmatched: 16. The CDR3 spans 18 residues.